The present TCR beta chain was sequenced within a study of T cells in tuberculosis. Study-level findings and limits: Active tuberculosis alpha repertoires lay closer to GMM-specific TCRs than controls'. Selection depended on which cryopreserved specimens were available.

TCRdb's copy holds only in-frame clones and misses some; the assay was immunoSEQ multiplex PCR. The table records around 33,000 clones, around 92% of them present only once. This clone is labeled as large (0.1 to 1%). Its antigen is not known. V shed 6 bases and J 8 bases; nucleotides not matched to a gene: 23. The CDR3 contains 19 residues. Germline V gives CDR1 MNHEY, CDR2 SMNVEV (reference sequence). The time point: new active TB diagnosis, blood taken before or within 7 days of starting treatment. The source is an adult with tuberculosis. Some clones in this sample may be carry-over from other donors' samples. The material was PBMCs, obtained at tuberculosis diagnosis. The chain combines TRBV27 with TRBJ2-1; 9 bases match TRBD2. The CDR3 bases are TGTGCCAGCAGAACTTATTACTTGTGGGGCGGGGGGGCAAGGGATGAGCAGTTCTTC. Translated, it gives CASRTYYLWGGGARDEQFF.